This TCR beta chain appears in the sequencing data of a study of cytomegalovirus exposure and HLA in healthy donors. Overall study findings and caveats: Confirmation in vitro established that a few CMV-associated chains were specific for CMV antigens.

Primers included in the PCR were 60 Vbeta and 13 Jbeta primers. Here immunoSEQ multiplex PCR was the method, and the copy in TCRdb shows in-frame clones only, minus some. Of under 200,000 clones in the sample, 60% to 75% are singletons; the top ten hold approximately 3%. The V gene end was trimmed by 1 base and the J gene end by 7 bases; junction bases not matched to a gene: 8. The CDR3 contains 14 residues. Germline CDR1 is SGDLS and CDR2 is YYNGEE. Regarding this clone: Its antigen is undetermined.

This TCR was recovered from a woman aged 45 to 65 in good health and CMV-seropositive. The sample was PBMCs. This sequence joins TRBV9 and TRBJ2-7, with 7 bases aligning to TRBD2. The CDR3 DNA sequence: TGTGCCAGCAGCGTAAGGGAGGGGACCTTGGAGCAGTACTTC. The encoded protein is CASSVREGTLEQYF.